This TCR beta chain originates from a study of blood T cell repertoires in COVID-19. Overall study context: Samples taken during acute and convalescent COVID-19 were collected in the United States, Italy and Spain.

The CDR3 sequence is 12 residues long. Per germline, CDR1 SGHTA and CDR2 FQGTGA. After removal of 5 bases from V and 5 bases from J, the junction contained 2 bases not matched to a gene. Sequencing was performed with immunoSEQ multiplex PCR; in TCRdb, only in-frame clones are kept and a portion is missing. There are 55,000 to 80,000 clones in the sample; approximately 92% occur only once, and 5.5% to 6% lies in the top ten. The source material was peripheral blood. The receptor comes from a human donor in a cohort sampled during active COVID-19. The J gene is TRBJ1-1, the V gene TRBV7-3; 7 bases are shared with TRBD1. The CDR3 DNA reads TGTGCCAGCAGCCAGGGGGAAACTGAAGCTTTCTTT. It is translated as CASSQGETEAFF.